The source of this T cell receptor beta chain is a study of cytomegalovirus exposure and HLA in healthy donors. Study-wide background: Approximately 85 million unique TCRs from HLA-typed donors were held in an early data release.

Researchers ran the PCR with 60 Vbeta and 13 Jbeta primers. Profiling relied on immunoSEQ multiplex PCR, and the TCRdb table lists in-frame clones only, not all of them. The table shows 200,000 to 300,000 clones, with roughly 87% occurring only once. Germline CDR1 reads SNHLY; CDR2 reads FYNNEI. The trim removed 5 bases at V and 6 bases at J, leaving 4 bases unmatched. This CDR3 is 13 amino acids long. Donors had nominal health at sampling but likely had unrecorded immune exposures. The origin of this receptor is a woman aged 40 to 50 in good health and CMV-seropositive. This rearrangement joins TRBV2 to TRBJ1-1; the match to TRBD1 covers 9 bases. The source material was PBMCs. Here the CDR3 reads CASSLDRGSEAFF. The CDR3 nucleotides read TGTGCCAGCAGTTTAGACAGGGGGTCTGAAGCTTTCTTT. Drawing the rest from reference TRBV2 and TRBJ1-1, the complete variable domain is EPEVTQTPSHQVTQMGQEVILRCVPISNHLYFYWYRQILGQKVEFLVSFYNNEISEKSEIFDDQFSVERPDGSNFTLKIRSTKLEDSAMYFCASSLDRGSEAFFGQGTRLTVV.